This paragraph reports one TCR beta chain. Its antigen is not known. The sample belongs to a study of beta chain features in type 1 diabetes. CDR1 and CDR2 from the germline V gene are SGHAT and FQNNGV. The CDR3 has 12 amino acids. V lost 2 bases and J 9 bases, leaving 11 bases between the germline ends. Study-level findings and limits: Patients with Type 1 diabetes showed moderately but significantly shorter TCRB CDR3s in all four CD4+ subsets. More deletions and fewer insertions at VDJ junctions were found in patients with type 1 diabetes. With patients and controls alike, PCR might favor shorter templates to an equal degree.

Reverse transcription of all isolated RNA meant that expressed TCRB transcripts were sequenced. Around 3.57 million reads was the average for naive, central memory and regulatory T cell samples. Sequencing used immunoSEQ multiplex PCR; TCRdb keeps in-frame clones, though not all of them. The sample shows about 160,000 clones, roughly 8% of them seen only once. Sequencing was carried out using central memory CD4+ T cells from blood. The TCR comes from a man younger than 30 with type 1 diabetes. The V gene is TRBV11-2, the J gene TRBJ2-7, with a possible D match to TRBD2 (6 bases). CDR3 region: CASSLLRDGQYF. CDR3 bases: TGTGCCAGCAGCTTACTGCGGGATGGGCAGTACTTC.